This is a list of T cell receptor beta chains from one sample in a study of long-term antiretroviral therapy in people with HIV. Clones were read by immunoSEQ multiplex PCR, and TCRdb kept only the in-frame ones, dropping some. The sample includes 20,000 or so clones, more than 75% of them seen just once. This sample comprised unsorted PBMCs, obtained about 6.1 years after starting antiretroviral therapy. Receptors originate from a man in his thirties or forties with HIV. The CDR3 runs from the conserved cysteine through the conserved F or W. The order of the fields is V gene, CDR3 protein.

TRBV7-9 CASSPGTENGYTF
TRBV19 CASSGTSRSYEQYF
TRBV9 CASSVRDGNNSPLHF
TRBV7-9 CATSGPRSYNEQFF
TRBV5-1 CASSRQGQGGELFF
TRBV30 CAWSSKGYNSPLHF
TRBV7-2 CASSLVTSDTQYF
TRBV6-5 CASQGIGGGTGELFF
TRBV2 CASRSTAFGGNQPQHF
TRBV9 CASTLGGKANYGYTF
TRBV4-3 CASSQTPPGLGYEQYF
TRBV4-3 CASSLRGGPNEQYF
TRBV11-1 CASSLRQQINYGYTF
TRBV11-1 CASSPRTQGEYGYTF
TRBV6-5 CASRLWTSDYNEQFF
TRBV5-8 CASSFPGPSSTDTQYF
TRBV4-1 CASSPRGVNEQYF
TRBV11-1 CASSPGRGVREQYF
TRBV15 CATSTGRENTGELFF
TRBV18 CASSPPGLGLDTQYF
TRBV7-9 CASSLVGGNSYEQYF
TRBV29-1 CSVSGQMNTEAFF
TRBV6-5 CASSRDRDTGELFF
TRBV14 CASSLGEYSGSPGELFF
TRBV6-5 CASTIQGLATEAFF
TRBV2 CASSEIRNTGELFF
TRBV19 CASRPPGQGAGNTIYF
TRBV28 CASSPRHRGLRTEAFF
TRBV4-3 CASSQDALGVTGELFF
TRBV6-1 CASSGFRSSGNTIYF
TRBV5-5 CASSSWGNSYGYTF
TRBV10-1 CASSEPLNRESNQPQHF
TRBV27 CASSLTSIHEQYF
TRBV7-3 CASSLGVRNTEAFF
TRBV4-1 CASSQLGTVQETQYF
TRBV18 CASSPPSLLGSRNTEAFF
TRBV7-2 CASSADRGGEQYF
TRBV4-3 CASSQDDKTTGNTIYF
TRBV6-6 CASSYYGTEAFF
TRBV7-9 CASSHNGPYTEAFF
TRBV7-8 CASSLGPGGLTGYTF
TRBV11-1 CASSLVFRTPGTGELFF
TRBV2 CASSEAMGDSLNTEAFF
TRBV4-1 CASSLGQGIAEQYF
TRBV7-3 CASSQNSGTVNTEAFF
TRBV7-9 CASSPPPAGTDTQYF
TRBV27 CASSLSLVGSYEQYF